These 12 T cell receptor beta chains share one sample of origin, sequenced in a study of T cell clonality in common variable immunodeficiency. Whole-study results and caveats: Reportedly, TCR beta sequences from common variable immunodeficiency showed fewer deletions and N-nucleotide insertions.

No antigen is known for these receptors. The method was immunoSEQ multiplex PCR; TCRdb's version includes in-frame clones alone and lacks a portion of them. The repertoire has some 19,000 clones, none seen only once; the ten largest take about 25%. Sample: peripheral blood mononuclear cells. The receptors stem from a human donor with common variable immunodeficiency.

This clone is medium-sized within its sample. CDR3: CASSIDHLTGLNYEQYF. The CDR3 DNA, read in part, is TGTGCCAGTAGTATAGACCACTTGACAGGCCTTAACTACGAG. The genes are TRBV19 and TRBJ2-7; D may be TRBD1 (6 bases). The observed sequence ends 3 residues before the CDR3 terminus, with the missing tail filled in from the germline J gene. Trimming took off 0 bases at V and 3 bases at J, with 18 bases between the two ends. This CDR3 spans 17 amino acids. Germline CDR1 reads LNHDA; CDR2 reads SQIVND (reference sequence).

There are a few counts of this clone. The sequenced fragment ends 3 residues before the CDR3 boundary, so the rest is inferred from the germline J gene. V usage is TRBV23-1 and J usage is TRBJ2-7, with 10 bases aligning to TRBD2. TRBV23-1 belongs to the ORF category, with a function that is uncertain. The V gene end was trimmed by 2 bases and the J gene end by 0 bases; junction bases not matched to a gene: 22. The CDR3 runs to 22 residues. The sequenced part of the CDR3 DNA is TGCGCCAGCAGTCAAATCCCAATACACCCTAGCGGGAGAGATTCAGACTCCTACGAG. It translates to CASSQIPIHPSGRDSDSYE. The entire CDR3 is CASSQIPIHPSGRDSDSYEQYF.

The table lists this clone with a few counts. The DNA ends 3 residues before the CDR3 does, and the rest of the CDR3 is filled in from the germline J gene. J is TRBJ1-1 and V is TRBV7-8, with TRBD1 matching over 7 bases. The CDR3 consists of 14 residues. The germline V gene encodes CDR1 SGHVS and CDR2 FQNEAQ. Trimming removed 3 bases from V and 1 base from J; junction bases left unmatched: 2. This chain's CDR3 is CASSLGQPNTEAFF. The CDR3 DNA, read in part, is TGTGCCAGCAGCTTGGGACAGCCGAACACTGAA. The full variable domain, completed using reference TRBV7-8 and TRBJ1-1, is GAGVSQSPRYKVAKRGQDVALRCDPISGHVSLFWYQQALGQGPEFLTYFQNEAQLDKSGLPSDRFFAERPEGSVSTLKIQRTQQEDSAVYLCASSLGQPNTEAFFGQGTRLTVV.

The sample holds a few counts of this clone. Read data end 3 residues before the CDR3 end; the end is taken from the germline J gene. V gene TRBV2 combines with J gene TRBJ2-3, with D maybe TRBD2 (5 bases). Germline V gene lookup returns CDR1 SNHLY and CDR2 FYNNEI. V was cut by 4 bases and J by 5 bases, with 10 bases left in between. This CDR3 is 13 amino acids long. The CDR3 is CASSARLRDTQYF. CDR3 DNA, as far as it was read: TGTGCCAGCAGTGCGAGACTAAGAGATACG.

With regard to this clone: The read stops 3 residues short of the end of the CDR3; the missing end is completed from the germline J gene. This chain uses TRBV7-8 with TRBJ1-1; no reliable D call. Trimming pared 1 base from V and 0 bases from J, leaving 12 bases between. The germline CDR1 and CDR2 sequences are SGHVS and FQNEAQ. The CDR3 is 16 residues long. The CDR3 region is CASSLVSGLMNTEAFF. Partial CDR3 DNA: TGTGCCAGCAGCTTAGTGTCAGGTCTAATGAACACTGAA.

This clone was detected a few times. Read coverage stops 3 residues before the CDR3 terminus; the germline J gene supplies the remainder. This rearrangement joins TRBV19 to TRBJ2-7; 13 bases match TRBD2. Germline CDR1 is LNHDA and CDR2 is SQIVND (reference sequence). CDR3 length equals 14 residues. Trimming took 6 bases from V and 3 from J; bases not matched to a gene: 2. Partial CDR3 DNA: TGTGCCAGTAGCGGGACTAGCGGGGACTACGAG. It encodes CASSGTSGDYE. From start to end, the CDR3 is CASSGTSGDYEQYF. Full variable domain (outside the CDR3, taken from reference TRBV19 and TRBJ2-7): DGGITQSPKYLFRKEGQNVTLSCEQNLNHDAMYWYRQDPGQGLRLIYYSQIVNDFQKGDIAEGYSVSREKKESFPLTVTSAQKNPTAFYLCASSGTSGDYEQYFGPGTRLTVT.

The table lists this clone with a few counts. The CDR3 end is not reached by the read, which stops 3 residues before it; the germline J gene fills it in. The rearrangement joins TRBV7-2 to TRBJ1-2; weak D call: TRBD1 (5 bases). CDR1 and CDR2 from the germline V gene are SGHTA and FQGNSA. CDR3 size: 15 residues. V shed 1 base and J shed 4 bases, with 13 bases lying between them. CDR3 bases read: TGTGCCAGCAGCTTAGTGGGGGGGACTGTCTATGGC. Translating it yields CASSLVGGTVYG. The complete CDR3 reads CASSLVGGTVYGYTF.

The table lists this clone with a few counts. With the read ending 3 residues before the CDR3 end, the germline J gene is used to fill in that end. V is TRBV6-2 or TRBV6-3 and J is TRBJ1-4, with D perhaps TRBD1 (5 bases). The germline V and J ends were trimmed by 5 bases and 6 bases, with 16 bases remaining between them. CDR1 and CDR2 from the germline V gene are MNHEY and SVGEGT. This CDR3 is 15 amino acids long. CDR3 amino acids: CASSVHRTIDEKLFF. The CDR3 DNA, read in part, is TGTGCCAGCAGTGTGCATCGGACAATCGATGAAAAA.

This clone was observed many times. Read coverage stops 3 residues before the CDR3 terminus; the germline J gene supplies the remainder. The chain couples TRBV6-4 to TRBJ2-2; the match to TRBD1 covers 10 bases. Germline lookup yields CDR1 MRHNA and CDR2 SNTAGT. CDR3 length equals 17 residues. The junction had 8 bases not matched to a gene; V was cut back by 0 bases and J by 7 bases. This CDR3 reads CASSDSIGTGDIGELFF. The CDR3 DNA, read in part, is TGTGCCAGCAGTGACTCCATTGGGACAGGGGATATCGGGGAG.

Of note for this clone: The read halts 3 residues ahead of the CDR3 end, with the missing end drawn from the germline J gene. V usage is TRBV7-3 and J usage is TRBJ1-1, with D possibly matching TRBD1 (6 bases). CDR3 size: 14 residues. Germline V gives CDR1 SGHTA, CDR2 FQGTGA. Deletions cut 5 bases from V and 5 bases from J, with 15 bases between. The CDR3 sequence is CASSQQGWETEAFF. The part of the CDR3 DNA that was read is TGTGCCAGCAGCCAACAGGGTTGGGAGACTGAA.

This clone was seen a few times. Coverage ceases 3 residues before the CDR3 finishes, and the germline J gene fills in the end. This chain links TRBV6-2 or TRBV6-3 with TRBJ2-3, with 10 bases matching TRBD1. The CDR3 has 16 amino acids. CDR1 and CDR2 from the germline V gene are MNHEY and SVGEGT. The V segment lost 7 bases and the J segment 4 bases; nucleotides outside the gene matches: 11. This chain's CDR3 is CASKLGDRGFADTQYF. CDR3 bases read: TGTGCCAGCAAGTTAGGGGACAGGGGATTCGCAGATACG.

About this clone: The read is 3 residues too short to cover the CDR3 end, so that end is filled in from the germline J gene. The rearrangement uses TRBV11-1 and TRBJ2-7, with D maybe TRBD2 (6 bases). Germline loops: CDR1 SGHAT, CDR2 FQDESV (reference sequence). Trimming left V 5 bases short and J 0 bases short, with 11 bases between. The CDR3 consists of 14 residues. CDR3 loop: CASSSGSHSYEQYF. CDR3 DNA (partial): TGTGCCAGCAGCAGCGGGTCCCACTCCTACGAG.